Sequencing of this T cell receptor (beta chain) was carried out in a study of shared clonotypes between healthy human individuals. Across the whole study: Each donor had three CD4 naive, three CD4 memory, two CD8 naive and one CD8 memory plate. Study conclusions and caveats: Sharing across four donors was seen in about 5% of naive CD4 clonotypes.

Those who donated, Caucasian adults without exception, all lived in Nashville, Tennessee. The CDR3 loop spans 13 amino acids. V was clipped by 0 bases and J by 3 bases, with 4 bases between them. Germline values: CDR1 MGHDK, CDR2 SYGVNS. With respect to this clone: The antigen remains unidentified.

TCRdb's table, derived via immunoSEQ multiplex PCR, lists solely in-frame clones and lacks some. The sample shows about 2 million clones, 90% to 95% of them seen only once. The sequence came from a young man in good health. This chain links TRBV25-1 with TRBJ2-3; D not resolved. Specimen: naive CD4+ T cells sorted from blood. Described subset: CD45RA+ positively selected. In DNA, the CDR3 is TGTGCCAGCAGTGAATACGCGACAGATACGCAGTATTTT. This translates into CASSEYATDTQYF.